The 16 T cell receptor beta chains listed next were all sequenced from one sample in a study of human T cells and chemical hapten exposure (dated by TCRdb to the early 2020s). Total RNA was isolated from unfractionated whole blood collected in Tempus Blood RNA tubes. Library preparation employed 5' RACE. Sequenced on an Illumina MiSeq. The public reads were quality trimmed at Q25 with fastp and then assembled into clones with MiXCR by TCRdb, keeping productive beta chains. Identical CDR3 protein sequences are pooled into one entry, listed with their most common genes and DNA. This sample lists around 100,000 distinct CDR3 sequences; roughly 19% were detected once. 2.8% of the sample belongs to the ten largest clones. The receptors were gathered from a human donor in good health.

The chain links TRBV29-1 to TRBJ2-1; D perhaps matches TRBD2 (6 bases). Germline V CDR1 and CDR2: SQVTM, ANQGSEA. The CDR3 length is 12 residues. V dropped 8 bases and J dropped 9 bases, with 17 bases sitting between them. CDR3 sequence reads: CSRRGNDGEQFF. The CDR3 DNA is TGCAGCAGGCGGGGTAATGACGGTGAGCAGTTCTTC.

This rearrangement joins TRBV4-1 to TRBJ2-7; the D is unclear. V lost 1 base and J lost 3, with 4 bases in between. The CDR3 spans 12 residues. Per germline, CDR1 MGHRA and CDR2 YSYEKL. CDR3 DNA: TGCGCCAGCAGCCAAGTCGGCTACGAGCAGTACTTC. Translation: CASSQVGYEQYF.

The chain carries TRBV6-6 and TRBJ2-2, with 7 bases lining up with TRBD2. The CDR3 length is 18 residues. Germline V gene data show CDR1 as MNHNY and CDR2 as SVGAGI (reference sequence). V shed 4 bases and J 0 bases; nucleotides not matched to a gene: 11. The chain's CDR3 is CASSFLTAGLTNTGELFF. Written as DNA, the CDR3 is TGTGCCAGCAGTTTTTTAACAGCGGGACTTACGAACACCGGGGAGCTGTTTTTT.

This clonotype was seen more than once but under ten times. The chain links TRBV5-5 to TRBJ1-1; D is undetermined. Germline V gene data show CDR1 as SGHKS and CDR2 as YYEKEE (reference sequence). The CDR3 extends over 14 amino acids. The ends were cut back, 0 bases at V and 2 bases at J, with 8 bases in the middle. CDR3 loop: CASSLVRINTEAFF. The CDR3 DNA follows: TGTGCCAGCAGCTTGGTCAGGATCAACACTGAAGCTTTCTTT.

This clonotype showed up many times. The genes are TRBV4-1 and TRBJ2-6; D is ambiguous. This CDR3 is 19 amino acids long. Germline CDR1 and CDR2: MGHRA and YSYEKL. V was cut by 0 bases and J by 0 bases, with 15 bases left in between. For the CDR3, the DNA is TGCGCCAGCAGCCAAGAAAGGTCAGGCGCCAACTCTGGGGCCAACGTCCTGACTTTC. It codes for CASSQERSGANSGANVLTF.

This clonotype appeared a few times. The chain employs TRBV4-1 and TRBJ1-3, with TRBD1 matching 7 bases. The CDR3 has 15 residues. CDR1 MGHRA and CDR2 YSYEKL come from the germline V gene. With V trimmed by 2 bases and J by 2 bases, 3 bases remained unmatched. The CDR3 region is CASSQRTGTGNTIYF. The DNA of the CDR3 is TGCGCCAGCAGCCAACGGACAGGAACTGGAAACACCATATATTTT.

This chain links TRBV11-2 with TRBJ1-1; 9 nucleotides line up with TRBD1. Germline V gene data show CDR1 as SGHAT and CDR2 as FQNNGV. J was trimmed by 0 bases and V by 3 bases; bases with no gene match: 5. This CDR3 contains 16 residues. DNA of the CDR3: TGTGCCAGCAGCTTTGGACAGGGGACTCTGAACACTGAAGCTTTCTTT. Protein sequence: CASSFGQGTLNTEAFF.

This clonotype occurred a few times. The gene calls are TRBV2 and TRBJ2-7, with no clear D. This CDR3 has 13 amino acids. V was cut by 6 bases and J by 0 bases, with 9 bases left in between. The germline CDR1 and CDR2 sequences are SNHLY and FYNNEI. The CDR3 is CASRSIYSYEQYF. In DNA form, the CDR3 reads TGTGCCAGCAGAAGCATATACTCCTACGAGCAGTACTTC.

This clonotype was observed a few times. The rearrangement links TRBV9 to TRBJ2-7, with D possibly being TRBD1 (6 bases). This CDR3 contains 14 residues. Germline CDR1 SGDLS, CDR2 YYNGEE. V was clipped by 0 bases and J by 2 bases, with 9 bases between them. The CDR3 reads CASSVDWGPYEQYF. CDR3 nucleotides: TGTGCCAGCAGCGTAGATTGGGGGCCCTACGAGCAGTACTTC.

This clonotype was counted only a few times. V gene TRBV28 combines with J gene TRBJ2-7; D gene unclear. V shed 8 bases and J shed 2 bases, with 10 bases lying between them. Germline V gene lookup returns CDR1 MDHEN and CDR2 SYDVKM. The CDR3 loop spans 12 amino acids. The chain's CDR3 is CASSLGAYEQYF. For the CDR3, the DNA is TGTGCCAGCTCTTTGGGCGCCTACGAGCAGTACTTC.

The gene calls are TRBV27 and TRBJ2-5; 9 bases map to TRBD2. The germline V gene encodes CDR1 MNHEY and CDR2 SMNVEV (reference sequence). J gave up 5 bases and V 8 bases, and 6 bases lay outside the gene matches. The CDR3 runs 13 residues. Here the CDR3 reads CASRGLAYETQYF. CDR3 coding DNA: TGTGCCAGCCGCGGACTAGCGTACGAGACCCAGTACTTC.

This chain joins TRBV7-9 and TRBJ2-2; no definite D call. From germline, CDR1 is SEHNR and CDR2 FQNEAQ (reference sequence). The CDR3 runs 15 residues. The V gene lost 4 bases and the J gene lost 4 bases, with 13 bases spanning the gap. CDR3 residues: CASSSRLEPTGELFF. Here the CDR3 DNA reads TGTGCCAGCAGCTCTCGCCTTGAGCCCACCGGGGAGCTGTTTTTT.

This clonotype was found a few times. The rearrangement uses TRBV6-5 and TRBJ1-1, with a weak D call TRBD1 (6 bases). The CDR3 runs 14 residues. The germline CDR1 and CDR2 sequences are MNHEY and SVGAGI. The germline V and J ends were trimmed by 5 bases and 0 bases, with 10 bases remaining between them. Here the CDR3 reads CASSRDTVNTEAFF. As DNA, the CDR3 is TGTGCCAGCAGTAGGGACACCGTGAACACTGAAGCTTTCTTT.

The chain combines TRBV20-1 with TRBJ2-7; D perhaps matches TRBD2 (7 bases). Per germline, CDR1 DFQATT and CDR2 SNEGSKA (reference sequence). Trimming removed 0 bases at V and 4 bases at J, with 13 bases between. The CDR3 totals 14 residues. CDR3 nucleotide sequence: TGCAGTGCTAGAGATGAGGGGGGGGTATACGAGCAGTACTTC. Its protein is CSARDEGGVYEQYF.

This rearrangement joins TRBV5-1 to TRBJ2-3; D call uncertain. The CDR3 totals 12 residues. CDR1 SGHRS and CDR2 YFSETQ come from the germline V gene. V gave up 3 bases and J gave up 5 bases, with 7 bases separating them. CDR3 amino acids: CASSWSRDTQYF. The CDR3 nucleotides are TGCGCCAGCAGCTGGTCTAGAGATACGCAGTATTTT.

V usage is TRBV4-1 and J usage is TRBJ2-1; 9 nucleotides line up with TRBD2. The germline CDR1 and CDR2 sequences are MGHRA and YSYEKL. This CDR3 spans 19 amino acids. Germline trimming cut 1 base from V and 8 bases from J; bases unmatched to any gene: 18. The CDR3 loop reads CASSQARLAGESVVYEQFF. CDR3 bases: TGCGCCAGCAGCCAAGCGAGGTTAGCGGGAGAATCCGTTGTTTATGAGCAGTTCTTC.